One and the same sample provided the 16 T cell receptor beta chains below, sequenced in a study of T cells after yellow fever vaccination. TCRdb itself ran the 5' RACE reads through MiXCR, one entry per CDR3 protein. The data show some 220,000 distinct CDR3 sequences, approximately 3.3% seen once. The material was CD4+ T cells sorted from PBMCs, obtained 10 days after the yellow fever booster vaccination. The origin of the receptors is a man younger than 35 who received the YFV17D yellow fever vaccine.

The chain has TRBV12-3 or TRBV12-4 and TRBJ1-4; 8 nucleotides match TRBD1. This CDR3 contains 14 residues. V lost 6 bases, J lost 7 bases, and 7 bases stayed unmatched. The CDR3 DNA reads TGTGCCAGCAGAAACCACAGGGGGAGTGAAAAACTGTTTTTT. Its protein is CASRNHRGSEKLFF.

This rearrangement joins TRBV7-9 to TRBJ1-6; no reliable D call. V was trimmed by 5 bases and J by 1 base, leaving 9 bases between them. The CDR3 extends over 15 amino acids. Germline CDR1 SEHNR, CDR2 FQNEAQ (reference sequence). The CDR3 DNA is TGTGCCAGCAGCCCTCCAGGTTCCTATAATTCACCCCTCCACTTT. Amino acid sequence: CASSPPGSYNSPLHF.

The chain recombines TRBV7-6 with TRBJ2-3; possibly TRBD2 for D (5 bases). Between the trimmed V and J ends, which lost 7 bases and 3 bases, there was a span of 14 bases. The CDR3 is 14 residues long. Germline V gene sequence: CDR1 SGHVS, CDR2 FNYEAQ. CDR3 in DNA: TGTGCCAGCACCAAACTAGTCCTGACAGATACGCAGTATTTT. Its protein product is CASTKLVLTDTQYF. Using reference TRBV7-6 and TRBJ2-3 for the parts outside the CDR3, the full variable domain is GAGVSQSPRYKVTKRGQDVALRCDPISGHVSLYWYRQALGQGPEFLTYFNYEAQQDKSGLPNDRFSAERPEGSISTLTIQRTEQRDSAMYRCASTKLVLTDTQYFGPGTRLTVL.

V is TRBV2 and J is TRBJ2-7; 7 positions match TRBD1. V was pared by 6 bases and J by 8 bases, with 13 bases of the junction left unmatched. The CDR3 totals 14 residues. Germline values: CDR1 SNHLY, CDR2 FYNNEI. Here the CDR3 reads CASSALETGFKQYV. The CDR3 DNA reads as TGTGCCAGCAGCGCGCTTGAGACAGGGTTCAAGCAGTACGTC.

This clonotype occurred many times. This chain connects TRBV18 to TRBJ2-7; 11 bases are shared with TRBD2. CDR3 length equals 15 residues. From germline, CDR1 is KGHSH and CDR2 LQKENI. The junction had 6 bases not matched to a gene; V was cut back by 6 bases and J by 2 bases. The CDR3 region has the DNA TGTGCCAGCTCGCCCCCGGGACTAGCGGCCTACGAGCAGTACTTC. Its translation: CASSPPGLAAYEQYF.

This clonotype has more than one count but fewer than ten. The CDR3 spells CASSQGRGIEAFF. As DNA, the CDR3 is TGTGCCAGCAGCCAAGGACGGGGAATTGAAGCTTTCTTT. The chain has TRBV4-2 and TRBJ1-1; unclear D gene. The CDR3 contains 13 residues. Germline V gene lookup returns CDR1 LGHNA and CDR2 YNFKEQ. Deletions cut 1 base from V and 7 bases from J, with 10 bases between.

This rearrangement joins TRBV20-1 to TRBJ1-5; a possible D gene is TRBD1 (6 bases). This CDR3 has 15 residues. Germline CDR1 and CDR2: DFQATT and SNEGSKA (reference sequence). Trimming left V 5 bases short and J 0 bases short, with 14 bases between. CDR3 region: CSALPTGDSNQPQHF. The CDR3 nucleotides read TGCAGTGCTCTACCGACAGGAGATAGCAATCAGCCCCAGCATTTT.

This clonotype has only a few counts. The chain couples TRBV7-8 to TRBJ2-5; a weak D match, TRBD2 (6 bases). V was clipped by 8 bases and J by 5 bases, with 18 bases between them. Per the germline V gene, CDR1 is SGHVS and CDR2 is FQNEAQ. CDR3 length: 14 amino acids. CDR3 residues: CASQTRLLPETQYF. CDR3 nucleotides: TGTGCCAGCCAGACTAGGCTCCTCCCTGAGACCCAGTACTTC.

This chain connects TRBV9 to TRBJ2-7; D perhaps matches TRBD1 (6 bases). CDR3 size: 16 residues. The V and J ends lost 4 bases and 6 bases respectively, with 23 bases between them. Germline V lookup: CDR1 SGDLS, CDR2 YYNGEE. CDR3 nucleotide sequence: TGTGCCAGCAGCCCCTCCTTGGGGGCAGGCGTCGGCGAGCAGTACTTC. This sequence encodes CASSPSLGAGVGEQYF.

Only a few counts were recorded for this clonotype. This chain links TRBV30 with TRBJ2-5; 8 bases align to TRBD2. V lost 3 bases to trimming and J lost 2 bases; unmatched junction nucleotides: 5. The germline CDR1 and CDR2 sequences are GTSNPN and SVGIG (reference sequence). The CDR3 covers 14 residues. The CDR3 reads CAWSGLADQETQYF. The CDR3 DNA sequence: TGTGCCTGGAGCGGACTAGCAGATCAAGAGACCCAGTACTTC.

This clonotype showed up just a few times. This chain links TRBV10-3 with TRBJ2-2; 10 positions agree with TRBD2. From germline, CDR1 is ENHRY and CDR2 SYGVKD. The CDR3 loop spans 15 amino acids. Trimming at V came to 7 bases and at J to 6 bases, leaving 8 bases not matched to a gene. Here the CDR3 DNA reads TGTGCCATCAACCCCACGAGCGGGGGGGCCGGGGAGCTGTTTTTT. Protein sequence: CAINPTSGGAGELFF.

This clonotype was found many times. The genes are TRBV7-9 and TRBJ2-3, with 10 bases fitting TRBD2. This CDR3 spans 17 amino acids. Germline assignment: CDR1 SEHNR and CDR2 FQNEAQ (reference sequence). Trimming at V came to 1 base and at J to 6 bases, leaving 10 bases not matched to a gene. In nucleotides, the CDR3 is TGTGCCAGCAGCTTAGGAGTCAGCGGGGGGGCCGAGGATACGCAGTATTTT. This codes for CASSLGVSGGAEDTQYF.

The chain employs TRBV12-2 and TRBJ2-5; the tabulated D call, TRBD2, remains unverified against the DNA. TRBV12-2 is described as a pseudogene. The CDR3 contains 17 residues. In DNA, the CDR3 is TGTGCAAGTCGCGGCAGAGGGTACGGGGTCGGCATAGAGACCCAGTACTTC. Protein: CASRGRGYGVGIETQYF.

This clonotype came up a few times. The DNA of the CDR3 is TGTGCCAGCACCCCGCTTAAGGGGCTCACAGATACGCAGTATTTT. Amino acids: CASTPLKGLTDTQYF. This rearrangement joins TRBV6-5 to TRBJ2-3, with a tentative D call TRBD1 (5 bases). The CDR3 is 15 amino acids. V was cut by 7 bases and J by 2 bases, with 16 bases left in between. Germline V gene lookup returns CDR1 MNHEY and CDR2 SVGAGI.

This chain joins TRBV4-1 and TRBJ2-5; tentative D call: TRBD2 (6 bases). Per germline, CDR1 MGHRA and CDR2 YSYEKL. This CDR3 comprises 14 residues. V dropped 1 base and J dropped 5 bases, with 11 bases sitting between them. In nucleotides, the CDR3 is TGCGCCAGCAGCCAAGGGGGGAGGACCGAGACCCAGTACTTC. This sequence encodes CASSQGGRTETQYF.

Only a few counts were recorded for this clonotype. The J gene is TRBJ1-5, the V gene TRBV24-1; D unresolved. This CDR3 contains 13 residues. Germline V gene data show CDR1 as KGHDR and CDR2 as SFDVKD. Trimming stripped 3 bases from V and 7 bases from J, with 9 bases between. The CDR3, as DNA: TGTGCCACCAGTGATGCCACGAGGCAGCCCCAGCATTTT. Translation: CATSDATRQPQHF.